This T cell receptor (beta chain) was identified during a study of shared clonotypes between healthy human individuals. Study results and caveats: Estimated richness was generally greater in naive than memory subsets.

This CDR3 spans 16 amino acids. The V gene's germline CDR1 is SGHVS and CDR2 FNYEAQ. V lost 8 bases and J lost 2; bases outside the gene matches: 14. The method was immunoSEQ multiplex PCR; TCRdb's version includes in-frame clones alone and lacks a portion of them. The sample carries about 2 million clones, approximately 94% recorded once. A word on this clone: Its antigen is not identified.

Positively selected for CCR7, the CD45RO-negative cells used as naive CD8 cells excluded terminally differentiated effector memory CD45RA+ cells. This chain joins TRBV7-6 and TRBJ2-5; 7 nucleotides align to TRBD2. Sequencing was performed on naive CD8+ T cells sorted from blood. The source is a man aged 18 to 29 in good health. The CDR3 sequence is CASWDLEGGPQETQYF. The DNA of the CDR3 is TGTGCCAGCTGGGATTTGGAGGGAGGGCCTCAAGAGACCCAGTACTTC. The full variable domain, its missing parts supplied by reference TRBV7-6 and TRBJ2-5, is GAGVSQSPRYKVTKRGQDVALRCDPISGHVSLYWYRQALGQGPEFLTYFNYEAQQDKSGLPNDRFSAERPEGSISTLTIQRTEQRDSAMYRCASWDLEGGPQETQYFGPGTRLLVL.